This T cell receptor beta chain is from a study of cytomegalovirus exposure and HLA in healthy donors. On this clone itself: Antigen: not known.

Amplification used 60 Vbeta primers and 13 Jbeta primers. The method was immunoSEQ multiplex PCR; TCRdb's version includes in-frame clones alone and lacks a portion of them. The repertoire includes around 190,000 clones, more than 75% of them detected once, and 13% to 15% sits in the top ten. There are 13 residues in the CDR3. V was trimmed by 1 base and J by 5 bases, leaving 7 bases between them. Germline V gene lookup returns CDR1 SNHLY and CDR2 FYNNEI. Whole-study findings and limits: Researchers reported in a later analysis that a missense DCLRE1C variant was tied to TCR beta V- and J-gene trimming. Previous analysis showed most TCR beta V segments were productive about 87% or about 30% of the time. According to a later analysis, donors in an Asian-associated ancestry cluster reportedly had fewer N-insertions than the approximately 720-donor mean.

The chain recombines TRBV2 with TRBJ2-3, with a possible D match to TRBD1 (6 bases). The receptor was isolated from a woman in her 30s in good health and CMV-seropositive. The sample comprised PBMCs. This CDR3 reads CASSEGGGDTQYF. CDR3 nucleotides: TGTGCCAGCAGTGAAGGAGGGGGAGATACGCAGTATTTT.